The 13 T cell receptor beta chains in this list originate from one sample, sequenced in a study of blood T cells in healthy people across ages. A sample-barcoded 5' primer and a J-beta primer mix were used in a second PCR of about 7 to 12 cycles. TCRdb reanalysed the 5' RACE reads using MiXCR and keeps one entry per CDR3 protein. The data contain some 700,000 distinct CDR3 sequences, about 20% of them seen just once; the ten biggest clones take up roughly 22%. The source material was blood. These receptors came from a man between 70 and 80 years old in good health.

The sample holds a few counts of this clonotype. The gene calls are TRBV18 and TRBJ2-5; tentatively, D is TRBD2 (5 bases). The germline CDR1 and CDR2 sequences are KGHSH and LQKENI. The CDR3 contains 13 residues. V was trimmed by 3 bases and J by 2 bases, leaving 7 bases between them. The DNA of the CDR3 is TGTGCCAGCTCACCGGGGAGACAAGAGACCCAGTACTTC. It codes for CASSPGRQETQYF.

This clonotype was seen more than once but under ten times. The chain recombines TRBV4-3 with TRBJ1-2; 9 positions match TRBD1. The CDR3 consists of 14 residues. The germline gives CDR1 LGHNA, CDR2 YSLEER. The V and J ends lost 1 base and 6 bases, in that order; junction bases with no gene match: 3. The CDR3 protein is CASSQVWTGDGYTF. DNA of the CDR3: TGCGCCAGCAGCCAAGTTTGGACAGGGGATGGCTACACCTTC.

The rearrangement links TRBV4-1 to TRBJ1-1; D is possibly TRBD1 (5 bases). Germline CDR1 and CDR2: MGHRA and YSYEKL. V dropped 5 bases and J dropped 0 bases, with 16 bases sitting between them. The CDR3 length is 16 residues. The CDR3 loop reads CASSFNHGAMNTEAFF. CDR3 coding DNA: TGCGCCAGCAGCTTTAACCACGGGGCGATGAACACTGAAGCTTTCTTT.

In DNA, the CDR3 is TGTGCCAGCAGTGCCCCGGGACAGGGGGCGAGAGCGCAGTTCTTC. Translation gives CASSAPGQGARAQFF. J is TRBJ2-1 and V is TRBV6-7, with 12 bases matching TRBD1. TRBV6-7 is an ORF for which the function is uncertain. The CDR3 has 15 residues. The trim removed 5 bases at V and 12 bases at J, leaving 11 bases unmatched.

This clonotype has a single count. CDR3 in amino acids: CSVVGNGGNTIYF. The DNA of the CDR3 is TGCAGCGTTGTGGGCAACGGGGGAAACACCATATATTTT. This chain joins TRBV29-1 and TRBJ1-3; D is unresolved. The V and J ends lost 4 bases and 4 bases respectively, with 11 bases between them. Germline CDR1 and CDR2: SQVTM and ANQGSEA. The CDR3 has 13 residues.

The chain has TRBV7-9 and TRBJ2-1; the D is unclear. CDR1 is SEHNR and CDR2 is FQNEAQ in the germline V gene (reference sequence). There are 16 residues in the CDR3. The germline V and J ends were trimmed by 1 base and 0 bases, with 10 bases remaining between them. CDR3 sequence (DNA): TGTGCCAGCAGCTTAGACCGACCGAGCTCCTACAATGAGCAGTTCTTC. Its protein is CASSLDRPSSYNEQFF.

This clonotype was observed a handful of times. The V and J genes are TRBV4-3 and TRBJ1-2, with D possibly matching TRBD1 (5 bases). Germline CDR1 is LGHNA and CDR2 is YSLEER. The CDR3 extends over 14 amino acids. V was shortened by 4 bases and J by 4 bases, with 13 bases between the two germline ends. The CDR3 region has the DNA TGCGCCAGCAGCCCAACCGGGGCTGTCTATGGCTACACCTTC. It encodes CASSPTGAVYGYTF.

This chain's CDR3 is CATFVGGLQGYTF. CDR3 nucleotides: TGTGCCACCTTCGTGGGGGGCCTTCAGGGCTACACCTTC. V usage is TRBV28 and J usage is TRBJ1-2; maybe TRBD1 (6 bases). Germline-derived CDR1 and CDR2 are MDHEN and SYDVKM. The CDR3 runs 13 residues. The V end was cut by 10 bases, the J end by 8 bases, with 20 bases between.

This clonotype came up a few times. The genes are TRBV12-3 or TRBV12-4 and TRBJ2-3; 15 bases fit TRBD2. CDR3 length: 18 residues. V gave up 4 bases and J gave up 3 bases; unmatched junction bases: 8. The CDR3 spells CASSSNGGTSGRTDTQYF. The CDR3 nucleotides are TGTGCCAGCAGTTCTAATGGGGGGACTAGCGGGAGGACAGATACGCAGTATTTT.

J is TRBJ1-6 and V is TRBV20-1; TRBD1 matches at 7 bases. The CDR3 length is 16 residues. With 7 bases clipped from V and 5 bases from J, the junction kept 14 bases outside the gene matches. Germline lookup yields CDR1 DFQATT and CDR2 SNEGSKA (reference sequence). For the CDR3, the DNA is TGCAGTGTCCTGCGGCAGGGGGGCGTCCATAATTCACCCCTCCACTTT. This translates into CSVLRQGGVHNSPLHF.

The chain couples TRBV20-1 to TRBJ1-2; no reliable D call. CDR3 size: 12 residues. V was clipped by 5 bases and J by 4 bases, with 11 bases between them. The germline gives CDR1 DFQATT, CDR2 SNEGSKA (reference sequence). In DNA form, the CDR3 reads TGCAGTGCTTCTCCGGGGTTCTATGGCTACACCTTC. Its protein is CSASPGFYGYTF.

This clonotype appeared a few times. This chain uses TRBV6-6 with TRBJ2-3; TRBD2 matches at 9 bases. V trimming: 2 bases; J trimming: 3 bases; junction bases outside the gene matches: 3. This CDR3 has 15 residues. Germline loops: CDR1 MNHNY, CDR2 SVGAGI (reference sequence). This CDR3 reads CASSYPAGGTDTQYF. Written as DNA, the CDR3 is TGTGCCAGCAGTTACCCGGCGGGGGGGACAGATACGCAGTATTTT.

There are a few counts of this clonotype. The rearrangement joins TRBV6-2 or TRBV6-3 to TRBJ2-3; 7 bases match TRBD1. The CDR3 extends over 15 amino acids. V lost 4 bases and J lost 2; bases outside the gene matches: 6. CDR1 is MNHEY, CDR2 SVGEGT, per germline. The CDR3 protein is CASSSPGQFTDTQYF. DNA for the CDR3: TGTGCCAGCAGTTCCCCGGGACAGTTCACAGATACGCAGTATTTT.